Following are 32 T cell receptor beta chains from one sample sequenced in a study of blood T cell repertoires in COVID-19. Here immunoSEQ multiplex PCR was the method, and the copy in TCRdb shows in-frame clones only, minus some. Among 120,000 or so clones listed, roughly 82% were seen once. Input material: peripheral blood. The receptors here all came from a human donor in a cohort sampled during active COVID-19.

The V gene is TRBV9, the J gene TRBJ2-3, with D perhaps TRBD2 (5 bases). CDR1 is SGDLS, CDR2 YYNGEE, per germline. CDR3 length equals 15 residues. V lost 0 bases and J lost 0, with 8 bases in between. The CDR3 protein is CASSVAGLSTDTQYF. The CDR3 region has the DNA TGTGCCAGCAGCGTAGCAGGACTCAGCACAGATACGCAGTATTTT.

This clone was seen at least ten times. The chain is built from TRBV6-5 and TRBJ1-5; D gene uncertain. CDR1 is MNHEY and CDR2 is SVGAGI in the germline V gene. The CDR3 is made up of 15 amino acids. The V end was cut by 0 bases, the J end by 0 bases, with 6 bases between. The CDR3 region has the DNA TGTGCCAGCAGTTACTCACAGAATAGCAATCAGCCCCAGCATTTT. Amino acids: CASSYSQNSNQPQHF.

The CDR3 region is CATSRGGSYNEQFF. The DNA for the CDR3 is TGTGCCACCAGCAGGGGGGGCTCCTACAATGAGCAGTTCTTC. The rearrangement joins TRBV15 to TRBJ2-1, with D possibly being TRBD2 (6 bases). The CDR3 loop spans 14 amino acids. The germline CDR1 and CDR2 sequences are LNHNV and YYDKDF (reference sequence). V shed 3 bases and J shed 0 bases, with 6 bases lying between them.

The chain is built from TRBV10-1 and TRBJ2-1; 8 bases agree with TRBD2. Germline CDR1 is WNHNN and CDR2 is SYGVQD (reference sequence). The length of the CDR3 is 16 residues. Unmatched junction bases numbered 11, after V lost 0 bases and J lost 10 bases. The CDR3 sequence is CASSESWRGERMEQFF. The CDR3 nucleotides read TGCGCCAGCAGTGAGTCATGGCGGGGGGAACGAATGGAGCAGTTCTTC.

This chain joins TRBV5-1 and TRBJ1-3; D is unresolved. The germline V gene encodes CDR1 SGHRS and CDR2 YFSETQ. With 4 bases removed from V and 1 base from J, the gap between germline ends came to 12 bases. This CDR3 has 15 amino acids. The CDR3 DNA reads TGCGCCAGCAGCCAGGACTGGAATTCTGGAAACACCATATATTTT. This sequence encodes CASSQDWNSGNTIYF.

The chain couples TRBV29-1 to TRBJ2-5; the D gene is possibly TRBD2 (5 bases). The DNA matches TRBJ2-7 better at its end, which makes the J call doubtful. The germline V gene has CDR1 SQVTM and CDR2 ANQGSEA. The CDR3 runs to 13 residues. CDR3 nucleotide sequence: TGCAGCGCCGCTAGGACTGTAGGCAACGAGCAGTACTTC. This gives the protein CSAARTVGNEQYF.

V usage is TRBV7-2 and J usage is TRBJ1-4; D is possibly TRBD1 (5 bases). The CDR3 extends over 14 amino acids. CDR1 is SGHTA, CDR2 FQGNSA, per germline. V was trimmed by 5 bases and J by 10 bases, leaving 17 bases between them. The CDR3 spells CASSTDGTGGKLFF. In DNA form, the CDR3 reads TGTGCCAGCAGCACCGATGGGACGGGGGGAAAACTGTTTTTT.

The V gene is TRBV6-1, the J gene TRBJ1-5; 8 positions match TRBD1. The CDR3 totals 18 residues. Trimming at V came to 0 bases and at J to 1 base, leaving 8 bases not matched to a gene. Germline lookup yields CDR1 MNHNS and CDR2 SASEGT. The CDR3, as DNA: TGTGCCAGCAGTGAAGCCCCCAGTCAGGGGGCAAGCAATCAGCCCCAGCATTTT. Residues: CASSEAPSQGASNQPQHF.

The V and J genes are TRBV21-1 and TRBJ1-2. TRBV21-1 is shown as a pseudogene. The CDR3 spans 17 residues. The CDR3 DNA sequence: TGTGCCAGCATACTACGAGACGTGCCTTACGTCGCCTATGGCTACACCTTC. As protein: CASILRDVPYVAYGYTF.

J is TRBJ2-1 and V is TRBV4-3, with 8 positions matching TRBD2. The CDR3 consists of 16 residues. Looked up from germline, CDR1 is LGHNA and CDR2 is YSLEER. V lost 4 bases and J lost 8; bases outside the gene matches: 13. The CDR3 region is CASSPAGGARVDEQFF. CDR3 sequence (DNA): TGCGCCAGCAGCCCTGCCGGGGGGGCGCGCGTCGATGAGCAGTTCTTC.

This rearrangement joins TRBV19 to TRBJ2-1; 7 bases are shared with TRBD1. CDR1 is LNHDA, CDR2 SQIVND, per germline (reference sequence). This CDR3 has 15 amino acids. The J segment lost 5 bases and the V segment lost 3 bases, leaving 7 bases of the junction unmatched. In DNA, the CDR3 is TGTGCCAGTAGTATCCTCAGGGGACAGCACAATGAGCAGTTCTTC. Protein: CASSILRGQHNEQFF.

This clone was recorded once. The chain has TRBV7-9 and TRBJ2-5; D is undetermined. Trimming pared 1 base from V and 0 bases from J, leaving 9 bases between. The CDR3 has 15 amino acids. CDR1 and CDR2 from the germline V gene are SEHNR and FQNEAQ (reference sequence). The CDR3 DNA sequence: TGTGCCAGCAGCTTAGAATGGGCCAACCAAGAGACCCAGTACTTC. Its translation is CASSLEWANQETQYF.

The chain joins TRBV29-1 to TRBJ1-1; TRBD1 matches at 9 bases. This CDR3 comprises 13 residues. Trimming at V came to 7 bases and at J to 6 bases, leaving 9 bases not matched to a gene. Germline-derived CDR1 and CDR2 are SQVTM and ANQGSEA. This CDR3 reads CSGSDRGRAEAFF. The DNA for the CDR3 is TGCAGCGGGTCGGACAGGGGACGGGCTGAAGCTTTCTTT.

The rearrangement links TRBV29-1 to TRBJ2-7, with 12 bases that match TRBD1. V gave up 5 bases and J gave up 6 bases; unmatched junction bases: 8. Germline loops: CDR1 SQVTM, CDR2 ANQGSEA. This CDR3 contains 14 residues. The CDR3 region has the DNA TGCAGCGTTATACCCGGGACAGGGGGCTTCGAGCAGTACTTC. It encodes CSVIPGTGGFEQYF.

This chain uses TRBV7-9 with TRBJ1-1; the D is unclear. This CDR3 has 14 residues. Germline CDR1 SEHNR, CDR2 FQNEAQ (reference sequence). Trimming removed 5 bases at V and 1 base at J, with 11 bases between. The CDR3 sequence is CASSLGSANTEAFF. CDR3 nucleotides: TGTGCCAGCAGCCTGGGGAGCGCGAACACTGAAGCTTTCTTT.

V usage is TRBV18 and J usage is TRBJ2-2; 7 bases map to TRBD2. After removal of 6 bases from V and 0 bases from J, the junction contained 7 bases not matched to a gene. CDR3 length: 16 residues. Germline V lookup: CDR1 KGHSH, CDR2 LQKENI. The CDR3 here is CASSLLADPNTGELFF. In DNA form, the CDR3 reads TGTGCCAGCTCGCTCCTAGCGGACCCGAACACCGGGGAGCTGTTTTTT.

V is TRBV11-3 and J is TRBJ2-7; a possible D gene is TRBD1 (5 bases). Trimming shortened V by 1 base and J by 7 bases, and 14 bases separated the two germline ends. This CDR3 spans 14 amino acids. The germline V gene encodes CDR1 SGHNT and CDR2 YENEEA. The CDR3 sequence: CASSLGQTAREQYF. The CDR3 DNA reads TGTGCCAGCAGCTTAGGCCAGACAGCCAGGGAGCAGTACTTC.

V and J are TRBV6-5 and TRBJ2-7; tentatively, D is TRBD2 (5 bases). Germline V CDR1 and CDR2: MNHEY, SVGAGI. Trimming removed 6 bases from V and 3 bases from J, with 15 bases in between. The CDR3 has 14 residues. DNA of the CDR3: TGTGCCAGCAGCGCAACTAGGAGTCTCTACGAGCAGTACTTC. Its protein is CASSATRSLYEQYF.

In this sample, this clone turned up once. The rearrangement links TRBV19 to TRBJ2-4; 7 nucleotides match TRBD2. This CDR3 comprises 14 residues. Germline lookup yields CDR1 LNHDA and CDR2 SQIVND (reference sequence). After removal of 1 base from V and 8 bases from J, the junction contained 5 bases not matched to a gene. The CDR3 loop is CASSIATGGDIQYF. CDR3 in DNA: TGTGCCAGTAGTATAGCCACGGGAGGAGACATTCAGTACTTC.

The genes are TRBV6-2 or TRBV6-3 and TRBJ2-2; 8 bases fit TRBD1. In germline, CDR1 is MNHEY, CDR2 SVGEGT. CDR3 size: 16 residues. Trimming removed 5 bases from V and 3 bases from J; junction bases left unmatched: 8. CDR3 sequence (DNA): TGTGCCAGCAGTAAGCCAGGGGGCGTTGACACCGGGGAGCTGTTTTTT. Protein: CASSKPGGVDTGELFF.

This rearrangement joins TRBV9 to TRBJ2-5, with 11 bases lining up with TRBD2. The CDR3 is made up of 16 amino acids. CDR1 and CDR2 from the germline V gene are SGDLS and YYNGEE. With V trimmed by 2 bases and J by 4 bases, 7 bases remained unmatched. Here the CDR3 reads CASSVTTSGVGETQYF. For the CDR3, the DNA is TGTGCCAGCAGCGTCACGACTAGCGGGGTAGGAGAGACCCAGTACTTC.

This clone was found once. V and J are TRBV5-5 and TRBJ1-3; 9 bases line up with TRBD1. The V gene end was trimmed by 3 bases and the J gene end by 0 bases; junction bases not matched to a gene: 1. Germline V gene sequence: CDR1 SGHKS, CDR2 YYEKEE (reference sequence). The CDR3 loop spans 15 amino acids. Written as DNA, the CDR3 is TGTGCCAGCAGCTGGGGACAGGGCTCTGGAAACACCATATATTTT. It codes for CASSWGQGSGNTIYF.

This chain links TRBV10-3 with TRBJ2-1; the match to TRBD2 covers 7 bases. CDR1 and CDR2 from the germline V gene are ENHRY and SYGVKD. This CDR3 is 14 amino acids long. Trimming took 4 bases from V and 2 from J; bases not matched to a gene: 2. This chain's CDR3 is CAISGGTTYNEQFF. The CDR3 DNA sequence: TGTGCCATCAGTGGGGGGACTACCTACAATGAGCAGTTCTTC.

The CDR3, as DNA: TGTGCCAGCAGCCAGGGGTCTCCAACCCGCACAGATACGCAGTATTTT. Translating gives CASSQGSPTRTDTQYF. This sequence joins TRBV27 and TRBJ2-3; possible D gene TRBD1, 6 bases. Per the germline V gene, CDR1 is MNHEY and CDR2 is SMNVEV (reference sequence). This CDR3 has 16 residues. The germline V and J ends were trimmed by 6 bases and 1 base, with 17 bases remaining between them.

The CDR3 sequence: CASSLPGGKNIQYF. The CDR3 DNA sequence: TGTGCCAGCAGCTTACCAGGGGGCAAAAACATTCAGTACTTC. The V call is TRBV5-4, the J call TRBJ2-4, with 7 bases aligning to TRBD1. The V segment lost 2 bases and the J segment 3 bases; nucleotides outside the gene matches: 2. The germline V gene encodes CDR1 SGHNT and CDR2 YYREEE (reference sequence). CDR3 length: 14 amino acids.

The rearrangement links TRBV6-6 to TRBJ2-2; maybe TRBD2 (5 bases). The CDR3 is 16 amino acids. V was cut by 1 base and J by 3 bases, with 12 bases left in between. Germline V gene sequence: CDR1 MNHNY, CDR2 SVGAGI (reference sequence). CDR3 in DNA: TGTGCCAGCAGTTACTTCATGGGGAGTTACACCGGGGAGCTGTTTTTT. It specifies CASSYFMGSYTGELFF.

This clone has just a few counts. The gene calls are TRBV2 and TRBJ1-5, with 9 positions matching TRBD1. Trimming cost V 4 bases and J 2 bases; bases outside gene matches: 3. The CDR3 contains 15 residues. Germline V CDR1 and CDR2: SNHLY, FYNNEI. CDR3 residues: CASSARTGGNQPQHF. The CDR3 nucleotides read TGTGCCAGCAGTGCCCGGACAGGGGGCAATCAGCCCCAGCATTTT.

The chain combines TRBV5-6 with TRBJ2-7; a possible D gene is TRBD1 (6 bases). V lost 4 bases, J lost 6 bases, and 14 bases lay in between. The germline V gene encodes CDR1 SGHDT and CDR2 YYEEEE. The CDR3 covers 13 residues. The CDR3 region is CASSVIQGSEQYF. CDR3 nucleotide sequence: TGTGCCAGCAGCGTCATACAGGGATCCGAGCAGTACTTC.

The gene calls are TRBV20-1 and TRBJ1-2; D perhaps matches TRBD1 (5 bases). Germline CDR1 and CDR2: DFQATT and SNEGSKA (reference sequence). Trimming pared 5 bases from V and 8 bases from J, leaving 12 bases between. The CDR3 spans 11 residues. The CDR3 coding sequence is TGCAGTGCTCCTAGGGGAAGAGGCTACACCTTC. Amino acid sequence: CSAPRGRGYTF.

The chain has TRBV7-2 and TRBJ2-7; TRBD2 aligns across 7 bases. The CDR3 has 14 amino acids. The V gene end was trimmed by 2 bases and the J gene end by 6 bases; junction bases not matched to a gene: 7. The germline CDR1 and CDR2 sequences are SGHTA and FQGNSA. The CDR3 loop is CASSLLSGGGEQYF. Written as DNA, the CDR3 is TGTGCCAGCAGCTTACTTTCGGGGGGTGGCGAGCAGTACTTC. Complete variable domain (other parts from reference TRBV7-2 and TRBJ2-7): GAGVSQSPSNKVTEKGKDVELRCDPISGHTALYWYRQSLGQGLEFLIYFQGNSAPDKSGLPSDRFSAERTGGSVSTLTIQRTQQEDSAVYLCASSLLSGGGEQYFGPGTRLTVT.

The chain employs TRBV3-1 (or the pseudogene TRBV3-2) and TRBJ2-7; 9 bases agree with TRBD1. J lost 6 bases, V lost 4 bases, and 16 bases had no gene match. Per the germline V gene, CDR1 is LGHDT and CDR2 is YNNKEL (reference sequence). The CDR3 loop spans 17 amino acids. Here the CDR3 reads CASSPSRDRALPVEQYF. As DNA, the CDR3 is TGTGCCAGCAGCCCGTCCCGGGACAGGGCCCTCCCTGTCGAGCAGTACTTC.

The rearrangement joins TRBV5-1 to TRBJ2-7; D not certain. Germline V gives CDR1 SGHRS, CDR2 YFSETQ. Deletions cut 0 bases from V and 0 bases from J, with 4 bases between. The length of the CDR3 is 13 residues. The CDR3 region has the DNA TGCGCCAGCAGCTTGGCTCCCTCCTACGAGCAGTACTTC. This codes for CASSLAPSYEQYF.